The T cell receptor (beta chain) described here comes from a study of tumor and adjacent non-tumor tissue in lung cancer. Whole-study context: Around 4.2 million productive TCRbeta reads were obtained per sample on average. Points from the study as a whole: TCR diversity was significantly greater in tumor than normal lung tissue.

Germline values: CDR1 SQVTM, CDR2 ANQGSEA. This CDR3 is built from 16 residues. The library came from three nested PCR rounds adapted from ARM-PCR protocols. MiXCR, run by TCRdb on the multiplex PCR reads, gives a single entry per CDR3 protein. The data contain about 90,000 distinct CDR3 sequences, around three quarters of them singletons. This sample's RNA came from whole unsorted tissue. This non-tumor lung sample came from over 3 cm beyond the tumor edge. Regarding this clonotype: Its cognate antigen is unknown. The junction differs from germline at one of its ends, possibly a read error.

The chain has TRBV29-1 and TRBJ2-1; D perhaps matches TRBD2 (6 bases). The clonotype originates from a woman between 45 and 65 years old with non-small cell lung cancer. Material for sequencing was distant non-tumor lung tissue. Written as DNA, the CDR3 is TGCAGCGTCCTTCTTACGACTAGTGGATTTTACATTGAGCAGTTCTTC. It specifies CSVLLTTSGFYIEQFF.